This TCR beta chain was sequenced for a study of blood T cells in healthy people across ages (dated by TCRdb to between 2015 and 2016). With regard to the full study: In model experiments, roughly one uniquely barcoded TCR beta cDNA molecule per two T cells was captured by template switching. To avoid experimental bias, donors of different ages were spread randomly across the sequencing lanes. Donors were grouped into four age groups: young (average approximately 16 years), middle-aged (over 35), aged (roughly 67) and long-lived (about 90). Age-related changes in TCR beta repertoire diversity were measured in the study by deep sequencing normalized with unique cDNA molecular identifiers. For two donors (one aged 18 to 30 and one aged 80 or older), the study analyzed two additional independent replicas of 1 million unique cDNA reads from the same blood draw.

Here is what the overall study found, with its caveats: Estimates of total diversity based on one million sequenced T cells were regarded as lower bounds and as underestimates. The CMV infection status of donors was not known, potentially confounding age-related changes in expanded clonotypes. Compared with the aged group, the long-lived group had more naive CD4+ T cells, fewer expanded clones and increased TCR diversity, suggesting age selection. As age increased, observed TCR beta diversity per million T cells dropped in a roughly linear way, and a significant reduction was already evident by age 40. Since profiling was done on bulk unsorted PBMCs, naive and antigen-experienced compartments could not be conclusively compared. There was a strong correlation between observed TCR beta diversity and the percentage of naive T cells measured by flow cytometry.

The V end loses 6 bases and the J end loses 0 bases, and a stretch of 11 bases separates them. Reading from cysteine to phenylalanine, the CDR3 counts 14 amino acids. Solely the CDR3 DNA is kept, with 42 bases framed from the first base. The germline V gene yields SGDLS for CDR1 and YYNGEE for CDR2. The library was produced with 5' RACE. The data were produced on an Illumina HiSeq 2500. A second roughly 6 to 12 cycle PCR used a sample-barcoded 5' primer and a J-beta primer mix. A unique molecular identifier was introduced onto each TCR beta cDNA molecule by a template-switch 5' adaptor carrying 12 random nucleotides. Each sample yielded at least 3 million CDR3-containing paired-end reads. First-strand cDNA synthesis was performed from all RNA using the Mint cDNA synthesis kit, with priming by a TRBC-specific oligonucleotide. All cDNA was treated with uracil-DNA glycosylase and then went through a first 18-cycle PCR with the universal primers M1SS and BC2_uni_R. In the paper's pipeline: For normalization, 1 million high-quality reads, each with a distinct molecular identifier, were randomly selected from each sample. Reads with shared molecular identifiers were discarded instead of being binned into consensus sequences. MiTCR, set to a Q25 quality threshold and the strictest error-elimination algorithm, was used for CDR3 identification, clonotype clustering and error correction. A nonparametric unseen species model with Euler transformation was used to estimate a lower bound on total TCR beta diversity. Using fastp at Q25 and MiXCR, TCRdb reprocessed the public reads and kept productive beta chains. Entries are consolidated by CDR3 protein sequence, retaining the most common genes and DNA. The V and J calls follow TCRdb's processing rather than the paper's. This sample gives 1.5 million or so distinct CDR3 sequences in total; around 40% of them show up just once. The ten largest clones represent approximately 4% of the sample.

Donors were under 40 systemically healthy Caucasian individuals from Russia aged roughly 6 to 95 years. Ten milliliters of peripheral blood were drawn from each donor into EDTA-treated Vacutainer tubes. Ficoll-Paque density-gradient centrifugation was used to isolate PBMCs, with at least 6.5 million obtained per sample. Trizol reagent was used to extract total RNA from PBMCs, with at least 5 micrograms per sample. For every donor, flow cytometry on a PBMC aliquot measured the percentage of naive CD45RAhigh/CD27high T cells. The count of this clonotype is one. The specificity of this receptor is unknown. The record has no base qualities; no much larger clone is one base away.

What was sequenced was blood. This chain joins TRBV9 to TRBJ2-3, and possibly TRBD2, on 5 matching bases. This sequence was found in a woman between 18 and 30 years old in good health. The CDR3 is CASTLEVSTDTQYF. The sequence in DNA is TGTGCCAGCACCCTGGAGGTCAGCACAGATACGCAGTATTTT.